This TCR beta chain was identified during a study of monozygotic twins with inflammatory bowel disease. General observations from the study: Subtypes among T cells remained indistinguishable.

No T cells were sorted before total RNA was taken from whole blood. Two rounds of nested PCR, of roughly 15 and 9 cycles, were run on TCRalpha and TCRbeta cDNA. TCRdb reprocessed the 5' RACE reads; each CDR3 protein has one entry and no DNA is given. Its table lists 440,000 or so distinct CDR3 sequences. The CDR3 covers 19 residues. CDR1 is SSHAT, CDR2 FNYEAQ, per germline (reference sequence). A note on this clonotype: Its antigen is not identified.

The gene calls are TRBV7-7 and TRBJ2-1; checking the TCRdb D call of TRBD2 is not possible without DNA. Sequencing used blood. This TCR was sampled from a human donor with ulcerative colitis or Crohn's disease, or a healthy co-twin of an affected twin (not recorded which). Here the CDR3 reads CASSLGTSGGPLPYNEQFF.